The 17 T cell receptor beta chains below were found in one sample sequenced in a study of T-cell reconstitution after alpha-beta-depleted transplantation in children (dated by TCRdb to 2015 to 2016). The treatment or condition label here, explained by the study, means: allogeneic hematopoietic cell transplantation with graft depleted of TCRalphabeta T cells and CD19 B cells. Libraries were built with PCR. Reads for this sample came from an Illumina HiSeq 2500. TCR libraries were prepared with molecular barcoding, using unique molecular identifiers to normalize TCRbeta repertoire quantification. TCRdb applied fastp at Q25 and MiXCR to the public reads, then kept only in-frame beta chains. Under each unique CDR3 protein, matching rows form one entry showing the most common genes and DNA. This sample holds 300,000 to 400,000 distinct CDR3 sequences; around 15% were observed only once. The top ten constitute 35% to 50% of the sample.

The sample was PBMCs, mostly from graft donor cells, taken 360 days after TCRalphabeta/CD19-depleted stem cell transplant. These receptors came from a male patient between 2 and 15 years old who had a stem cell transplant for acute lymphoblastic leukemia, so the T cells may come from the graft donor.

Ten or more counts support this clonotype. The CDR3 DNA reads TGCAGTGCTACAGCTTCTAGCGGGAGGGCTGATACGCAGTATTTT. Protein: CSATASSGRADTQYF. This chain uses TRBV20-1 with TRBJ2-3; 12 bases agree with TRBD2. The J segment lost 6 bases and the V segment lost 4 bases, leaving 8 bases of the junction unmatched. The CDR3 totals 15 residues. From germline, CDR1 is DFQATT and CDR2 SNEGSKA (reference sequence).

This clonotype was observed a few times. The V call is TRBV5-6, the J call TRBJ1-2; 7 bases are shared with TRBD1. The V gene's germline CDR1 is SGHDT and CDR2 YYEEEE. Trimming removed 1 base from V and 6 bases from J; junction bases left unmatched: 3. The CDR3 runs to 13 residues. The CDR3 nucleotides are TGTGCCAGCAGCTTGCGGACAGGCGATGGCTACACCTTC. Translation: CASSLRTGDGYTF. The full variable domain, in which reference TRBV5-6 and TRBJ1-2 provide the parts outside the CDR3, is DAGVTQSPTHLIKTRGQQVTLRCSPKSGHDTVSWYQQALGQGPQFIFQYYEEEERQRGNFPDRFSGHQFPNYSSELNVNALLLGDSALYLCASSLRTGDGYTFGSGTRLTVV.

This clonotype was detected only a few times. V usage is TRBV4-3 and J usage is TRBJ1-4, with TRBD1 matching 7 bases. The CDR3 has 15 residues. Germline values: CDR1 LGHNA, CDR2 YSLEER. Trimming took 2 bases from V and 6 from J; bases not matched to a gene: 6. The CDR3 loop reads CASSQYDREYEKLFF. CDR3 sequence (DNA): TGCGCCAGCAGCCAATACGACAGGGAGTATGAAAAACTGTTTTTT.

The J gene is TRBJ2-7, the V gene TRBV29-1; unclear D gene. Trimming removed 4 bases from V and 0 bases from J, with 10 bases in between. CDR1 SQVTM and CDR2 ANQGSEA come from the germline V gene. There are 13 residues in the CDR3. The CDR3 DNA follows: TGCAGCGTTGCGAGGATCCTCTCCTACGAGCAGTACTTC. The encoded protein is CSVARILSYEQYF.

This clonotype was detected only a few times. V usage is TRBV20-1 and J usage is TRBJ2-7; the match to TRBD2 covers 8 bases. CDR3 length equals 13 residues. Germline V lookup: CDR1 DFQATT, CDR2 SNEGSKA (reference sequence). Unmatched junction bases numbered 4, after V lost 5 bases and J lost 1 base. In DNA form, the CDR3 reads TGCAGTGCTTCCGGGACTAGTTCCTACGAGCAGTACTTC. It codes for CSASGTSSYEQYF.

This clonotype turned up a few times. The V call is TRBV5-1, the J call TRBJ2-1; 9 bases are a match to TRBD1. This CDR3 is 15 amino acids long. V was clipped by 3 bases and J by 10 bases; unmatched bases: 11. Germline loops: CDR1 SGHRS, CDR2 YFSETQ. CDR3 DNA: TGCGCCAGCAGCTCTGGGGACAGGGTATCAATCGAGCAGTTCTTC. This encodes CASSSGDRVSIEQFF.

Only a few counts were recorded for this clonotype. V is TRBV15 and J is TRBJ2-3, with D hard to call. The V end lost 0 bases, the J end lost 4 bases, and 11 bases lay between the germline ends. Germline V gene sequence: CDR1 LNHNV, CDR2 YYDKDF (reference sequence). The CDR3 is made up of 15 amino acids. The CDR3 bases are TGTGCCACCAGCAGAGATATGGGGAACTCAGATACGCAGTATTTT. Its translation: CATSRDMGNSDTQYF.

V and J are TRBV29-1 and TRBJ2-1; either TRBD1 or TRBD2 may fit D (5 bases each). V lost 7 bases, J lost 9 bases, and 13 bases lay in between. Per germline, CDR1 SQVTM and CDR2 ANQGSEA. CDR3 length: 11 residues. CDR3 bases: TGCAGCGCTTATCGGGACGGTGAGCAGTTCTTC. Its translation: CSAYRDGEQFF.

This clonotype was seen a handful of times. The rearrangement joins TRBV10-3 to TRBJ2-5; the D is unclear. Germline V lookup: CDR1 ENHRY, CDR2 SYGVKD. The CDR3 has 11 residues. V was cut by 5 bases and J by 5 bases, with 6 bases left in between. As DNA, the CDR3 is TGTGCCATCAGTCCCGGGGAGACCCAGTACTTC. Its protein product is CAISPGETQYF.

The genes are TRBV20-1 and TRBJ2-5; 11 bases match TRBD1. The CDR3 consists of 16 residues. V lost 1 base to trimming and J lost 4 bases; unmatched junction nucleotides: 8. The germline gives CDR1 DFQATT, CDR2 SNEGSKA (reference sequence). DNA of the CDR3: TGCAGTGCTAGAGTCCTCGGGACAGGGGGTGGAGAGACCCAGTACTTC. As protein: CSARVLGTGGGETQYF.

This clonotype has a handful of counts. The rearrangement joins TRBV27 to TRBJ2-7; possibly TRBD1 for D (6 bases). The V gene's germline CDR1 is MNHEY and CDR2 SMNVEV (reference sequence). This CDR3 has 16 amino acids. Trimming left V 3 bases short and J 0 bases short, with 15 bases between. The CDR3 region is CASSFLGGSSSYEQYF. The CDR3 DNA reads TGTGCCAGCAGTTTTCTAGGGGGTTCCAGCTCCTACGAGCAGTACTTC.

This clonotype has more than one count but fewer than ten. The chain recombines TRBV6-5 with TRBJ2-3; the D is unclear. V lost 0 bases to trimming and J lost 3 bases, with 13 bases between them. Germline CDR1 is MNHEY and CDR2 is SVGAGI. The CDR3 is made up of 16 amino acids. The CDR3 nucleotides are TGTGCCAGCAGTTACTCGTCTGCAGTAGCTACAGATACGCAGTATTTT. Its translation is CASSYSSAVATDTQYF.

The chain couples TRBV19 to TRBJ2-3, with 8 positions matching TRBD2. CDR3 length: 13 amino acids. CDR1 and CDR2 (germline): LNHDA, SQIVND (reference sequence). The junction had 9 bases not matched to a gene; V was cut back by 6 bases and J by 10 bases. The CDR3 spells CASSPTSERPQYF. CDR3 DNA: TGTGCCAGTAGCCCGACTAGCGAGAGGCCGCAGTATTTT.

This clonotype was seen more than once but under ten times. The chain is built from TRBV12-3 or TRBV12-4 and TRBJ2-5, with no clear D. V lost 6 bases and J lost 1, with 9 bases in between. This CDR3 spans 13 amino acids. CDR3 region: CASRLMGQETQYF. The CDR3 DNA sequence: TGTGCCAGCAGACTAATGGGCCAAGAGACCCAGTACTTC.

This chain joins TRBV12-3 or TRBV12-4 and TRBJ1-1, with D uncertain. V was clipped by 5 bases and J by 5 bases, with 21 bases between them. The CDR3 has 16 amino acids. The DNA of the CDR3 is TGTGCCAGCAGTCCCCCCGGCCGGGGATTAAGGACTGAAGCTTTCTTT. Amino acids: CASSPPGRGLRTEAFF.

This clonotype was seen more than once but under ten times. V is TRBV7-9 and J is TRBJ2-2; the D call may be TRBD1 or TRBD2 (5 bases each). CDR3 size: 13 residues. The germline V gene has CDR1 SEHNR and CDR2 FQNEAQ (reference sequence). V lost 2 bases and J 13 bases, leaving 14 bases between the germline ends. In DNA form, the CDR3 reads TGTGCCAGCAGCTTATCCCCGGTGAGGGGGCTGTTTTTT. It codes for CASSLSPVRGLFF.

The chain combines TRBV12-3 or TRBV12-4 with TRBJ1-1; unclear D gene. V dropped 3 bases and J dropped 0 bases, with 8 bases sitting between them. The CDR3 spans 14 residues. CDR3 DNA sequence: TGTGCCAGCAGTTTGTGGCGGCTGAACACTGAAGCTTTCTTT. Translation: CASSLWRLNTEAFF.